This T cell receptor (beta chain) stems from a study of a mutant IDH1 vaccine in newly diagnosed glioma. Overall study context: Patients had eight vaccinations, in weeks 1, 3, 5, 7, 11, 15, 19 and 23. Previous care, which was radiotherapy, temozolomide, or both, most often involved both. Patients under treatment included approximately 60% males and about 38% females and had a mean age of approximately 40 years.

Time point given: week 23, last vaccination. Topical imiquimod accompanied each vaccine dose, which consisted of 300 ug of mutant IDH1 20-mer peptide. The protocol was immunoSEQ multiplex PCR, while the TCRdb copy is restricted to in-frame clones and leaves out a portion. The sample lists roughly 45,000 clones; 84% were seen once. Concerning this clone: The antigen remains unidentified.

This CDR3 comprises 15 residues. Germline assignment: CDR1 SGHRS and CDR2 YFSETQ. With V trimmed by 0 bases and J by 2 bases, 4 bases remained unmatched. The genes are TRBV5-1 and TRBJ1-1, with 7 bases aligning to TRBD1. This specimen was PBMCs, taken from a glioma patient whose treatment included an IDH1 peptide vaccine. The sequence came from a woman younger than 35 with glioma. Some clones in this sample may be carry-over from other donors' samples. The DNA for the CDR3 is TGCGCCAGCAGCTTGGCTGGGACAGTAAACACTGAAGCTTTCTTT. It codes for CASSLAGTVNTEAFF.